Given below is one TCR beta chain in context. The length of the CDR3 is 14 residues. Unmatched junction bases numbered 6, after V lost 4 bases and J lost 8 bases. Germline V gives CDR1 SGDLS, CDR2 YYNGEE. Data came from immunoSEQ multiplex PCR; TCRdb stores just in-frame clones and leaves some out. The sample contains around 240,000 clones, around 83% of which appear only once. This sample stems from a study of blood T cell repertoires in COVID-19. The specimen was peripheral blood. The chain recombines TRBV9 with TRBJ1-6, with 7 positions matching TRBD1. This receptor was taken from a woman aged 40-49 years who had recovered from COVID-19. The chain's CDR3 is CASSNRGSDSPLHF. The CDR3 bases are TGTGCCAGCAGCAACAGGGGTAGCGATTCACCCCTCCACTTT.